This T cell receptor beta chain was sequenced for a study of blood T cell repertoires in COVID-19. Study-wide context: Sites across the United States, Italy and Spain contributed samples from acute and convalescent COVID-19.

Patients in Seattle were enrolled during active infection, then followed longitudinally. The length of the CDR3 is 16 residues. Germline CDR1 WSHSY, CDR2 SAAADI. V gave up 6 bases and J gave up 0 bases; unmatched junction bases: 6. Original handling: Amplification of reference gene primers provided the estimated nucleated cell counts. Sequencing used immunoSEQ multiplex PCR; TCRdb keeps in-frame clones, though not all of them. V, J and clone size were drawn from that table, and D and trimming were deduced from the DNA. The data show 270,000 or so clones, approximately 88% seen once. This chain links TRBV10-2 with TRBJ1-4; TRBD1 matches at 8 bases. This sequence originates from a human donor with COVID-19, enrolled during active disease. The donor label of this sample is uncertain. The sequenced material came from peripheral blood. The CDR3 reads CASSFQGASTNEKLFF. As DNA, the CDR3 is TGCGCCAGCAGCTTTCAGGGGGCTTCAACTAATGAAAAACTGTTTTTT.